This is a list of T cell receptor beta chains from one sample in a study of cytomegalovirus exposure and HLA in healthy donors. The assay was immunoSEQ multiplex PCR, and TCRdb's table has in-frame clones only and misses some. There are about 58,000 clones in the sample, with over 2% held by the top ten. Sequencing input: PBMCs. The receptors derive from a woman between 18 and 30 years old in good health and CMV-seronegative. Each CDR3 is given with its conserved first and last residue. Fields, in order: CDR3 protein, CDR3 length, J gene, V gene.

CDR3 protein: CASSPEPGQGAEQFF; CDR3 length: 15; J gene: TRBJ2-1; V gene: TRBV7-7
CDR3 protein: CASSLREGLRTQYF; CDR3 length: 14; J gene: NA; V gene: TRBV5-6
CDR3 protein: CAISRQEVDGYTF; CDR3 length: 13; J gene: TRBJ1-2; V gene: TRBV10-3
CDR3 protein: CASSLVPGGYTF; CDR3 length: 12; J gene: TRBJ1-2; V gene: TRBV5-1
CDR3 protein: CASSFRPRGGEQYF; CDR3 length: 14; J gene: TRBJ2-7; V gene: TRBV5-1
CDR3 protein: CASSLGFAGTGELFF; CDR3 length: 15; J gene: TRBJ2-2; V gene: TRBV5-1
CDR3 protein: CASSGQGADTEAFF; CDR3 length: 14; J gene: TRBJ1-1; V gene: TRBV5-1
CDR3 protein: CASSYRLNYGYTF; CDR3 length: 13; J gene: TRBJ1-2; V gene: TRBV27
CDR3 protein: CAWSVQRLAAPGEQFF; CDR3 length: 16; J gene: TRBJ2-1; V gene: TRBV30
CDR3 protein: CSVTPQGAREKLFF; CDR3 length: 14; J gene: TRBJ1-4; V gene: TRBV29-1
CDR3 protein: CASSLDSGRYEQYF; CDR3 length: 14; J gene: TRBJ2-7; V gene: TRBV7-9
CDR3 protein: CSVVVGGRVDTQYF; CDR3 length: 14; J gene: TRBJ2-3; V gene: TRBV29-1
CDR3 protein: CASSSPSRLNEKLFF; CDR3 length: 15; J gene: TRBJ1-4; V gene: TRBV7-9
CDR3 protein: CASSHGDIEQYF; CDR3 length: 12; J gene: TRBJ2-7; V gene: TRBV11-3
CDR3 protein: CASSQIGTGVADTQYF; CDR3 length: 16; J gene: TRBJ2-3; V gene: TRBV14
CDR3 protein: CSVEGGRGTDTQYF; CDR3 length: 14; J gene: TRBJ2-3; V gene: TRBV29-1
CDR3 protein: CASSLRWDRGYGYTF; CDR3 length: 15; J gene: TRBJ1-2; V gene: TRBV5-1
CDR3 protein: CASSLRGGNTEAFF; CDR3 length: 14; J gene: TRBJ1-1; V gene: TRBV11-1
CDR3 protein: CASSFVGQLGYTF; CDR3 length: 13; J gene: TRBJ1-2; V gene: TRBV5-1
CDR3 protein: CASSPLAGDQETQYF; CDR3 length: 15; J gene: TRBJ2-5; V gene: TRBV5-1
CDR3 protein: CARLLGHLYEQYF; CDR3 length: 13; J gene: TRBJ2-7; V gene: TRBV6-8
CDR3 protein: CATSRDTFLAGAYEQYF; CDR3 length: 17; J gene: TRBJ2-7; V gene: TRBV15
CDR3 protein: CASSEERDLAAAYEQYF; CDR3 length: 17; J gene: TRBJ2-7; V gene: TRBV10-1
CDR3 protein: CAFRGEGDEQFF; CDR3 length: 12; J gene: TRBJ2-1; V gene: TRBV30
CDR3 protein: CASTDSQETQYF; CDR3 length: 12; J gene: TRBJ2-5; V gene: TRBV25-1
CDR3 protein: CASSSPRTSGTYTDTQYF; CDR3 length: 18; J gene: TRBJ2-3; V gene: TRBV11-2
CDR3 protein: CASSLQGHGAGELFF; CDR3 length: 15; J gene: TRBJ2-2; V gene: TRBV5-1
CDR3 protein: CAISEQGVNTEAFF; CDR3 length: 14; J gene: TRBJ1-1; V gene: TRBV10-3
CDR3 protein: CASRKQGFSPLHF; CDR3 length: 13; J gene: TRBJ1-6; V gene: TRBV6-1